The clone carrying this TCR beta chain has ten or more counts. This sample was included in a study of human T cells and chemical hapten exposure. The sample's time point: patch test 2, 6 weeks after DPC sensitization. Treatment here: therapeutic diphenylcyclopropenone sensitization with weekly scalp DPC. MiXCR, run by TCRdb on the RACE reads, gives a single entry per CDR3 protein. Found here are approximately 120,000 distinct CDR3 sequences, about a tenth of them singletons; the top ten hold about 3.4%. V lost 3 bases and J 2 bases, leaving 17 bases between the germline ends. This CDR3 comprises 17 residues.

The genes are TRBV12-3 or TRBV12-4 and TRBJ1-5; D gene uncertain. The TCR sequence derives from a woman aged 40 to 50 with alopecia areata. Some clones in this sample may be carry-over from other donors' samples. The starting material was whole blood, obtained in connection with sensitization to the hapten diphenylcyclopropenone (DPC). The CDR3 coding sequence is TGTGCCAGCAGTTTTTACTCGGGAGACGGAGGCAATCAGCCCCAGCATTTT. Translated: CASSFYSGDGGNQPQHF.